This T cell receptor (beta chain) was recorded in a study of shared clonotypes between healthy human individuals. CDR1 and CDR2 from the germline V gene are SGDLS and YYNGEE. V dropped 1 base and J dropped 1 base, with 16 bases sitting between them. The length of the CDR3 is 17 residues. Study results and limitations: Some naive CD4 clonotypes, 4% to 6%, turned up in common across a handful of donors.

Only CD45RO-negative cells positively selected for CCR7 counted as naive CD8 cells, so terminally differentiated effector memory CD45RA+ cells were excluded. Comment on this clone: The antigen is unknown.

Sequencing used immunoSEQ multiplex PCR; TCRdb keeps in-frame clones, though not all of them. The sample consists of millions of clones, about 92% of them appearing once. Sample: naive CD8+ T cells from PBMCs. The source is a man in his late teens or twenties in good health. Some clones in this sample may be carry-over from other donors' samples. The rearrangement joins TRBV9 to TRBJ2-3, with D perhaps matching TRBD2 (5 bases). In nucleotides, the CDR3 is TGTGCCAGCAGCGTACCCCGGGAAAAGGGCCGCACAGATACGCAGTATTTT. This codes for CASSVPREKGRTDTQYF.